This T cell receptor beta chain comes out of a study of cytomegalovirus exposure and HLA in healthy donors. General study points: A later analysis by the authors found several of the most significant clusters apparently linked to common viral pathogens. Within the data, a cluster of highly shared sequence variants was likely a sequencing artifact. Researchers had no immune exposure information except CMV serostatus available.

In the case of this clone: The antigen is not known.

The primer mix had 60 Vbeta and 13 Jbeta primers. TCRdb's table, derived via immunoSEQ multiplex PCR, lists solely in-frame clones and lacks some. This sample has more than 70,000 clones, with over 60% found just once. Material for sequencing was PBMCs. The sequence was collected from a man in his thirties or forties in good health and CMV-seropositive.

The CDR3 DNA sequence: TGTGCCAGCAGTTCGGCAGGGAGCAATCAGCCCCAGCATTTT. This sequence encodes CASSSAGSNQPQHF. This rearrangement joins TRBV28 to TRBJ1-5, with TRBD1 as a possible D gene (5 bases). CDR1 MDHEN and CDR2 SYDVKM come from the germline V gene. The CDR3 loop spans 14 amino acids. The ends were cut back, 4 bases at V and 1 base at J, with 8 bases in the middle.